One sample yielded the 29 T cell receptor beta chains listed below, sequenced in a study of T cells after posttransplantation cyclophosphamide. Profiling relied on immunoSEQ multiplex PCR, and the TCRdb table lists in-frame clones only, not all of them. The sample has around 21,000 clones; roughly nine tenths are singletons. Treatment was busulfan-fludarabine conditioning, a marrow graft, and cyclophosphamide on days +3 and +4. This material consisted of PBMCs, taken after allogeneic stem cell transplant with posttransplant cyclophosphamide. The source of these receptors is a female patient in her forties or fifties who received an allogeneic stem cell transplant from a related donor, was CMV-positive, and had no GVHD. Part of the T cell pool may stem from the graft donor.

The chain couples TRBV28 to TRBJ2-4, with D unclear. CDR1 is MDHEN and CDR2 is SYDVKM in the germline V gene. The CDR3 extends over 14 amino acids. V shed 6 bases and J shed 3 bases, with 12 bases lying between them. The CDR3 reads CASSWPAGKNIQYF. Written as DNA, the CDR3 is TGTGCCAGCAGCTGGCCAGCAGGCAAAAACATTCAGTACTTC.

The rearrangement joins TRBV27 to TRBJ1-1, with 8 bases matching TRBD1. Germline assignment: CDR1 MNHEY and CDR2 SMNVEV (reference sequence). The CDR3 totals 13 residues. The V gene end was trimmed by 6 bases and the J gene end by 5 bases; junction bases not matched to a gene: 5. DNA of the CDR3: TGTGCCAGCAGCTTCTACAGGGGGACTGAAGCTTTCTTT. Encoded protein: CASSFYRGTEAFF.

The chain is built from TRBV5-4 and TRBJ2-7, with 7 positions matching TRBD1. The germline V gene encodes CDR1 SGHNT and CDR2 YYREEE (reference sequence). The V and J ends lost 5 bases and 1 base, in that order; junction bases with no gene match: 6. The CDR3 loop spans 14 amino acids. The CDR3 DNA is TGTGCCAGCAGAAGAACACAGGGGTCCTACGAGCAGTACTTC. Its protein product is CASRRTQGSYEQYF. Complete variable domain (other parts from reference TRBV5-4 and TRBJ2-7): ETGVTQSPTHLIKTRGQQVTLRCSSQSGHNTVSWYQQALGQGPQFIFQYYREEENGRGNFPPRFSGLQFPNYSSELNVNALELDDSALYLCASRRTQGSYEQYFGPGTRLTVT.

The chain employs TRBV4-1 and TRBJ1-5; D perhaps matches TRBD1 (5 bases). The CDR3 contains 15 residues. Germline V gene data show CDR1 as MGHRA and CDR2 as YSYEKL. Between the trimmed V and J ends, which lost 0 bases and 7 bases, there was a span of 13 bases. CDR3 coding DNA: TGCGCCAGCAGCCAAGATAGCCCCAGGGCCCAGCCCCAGCATTTT. It encodes CASSQDSPRAQPQHF.

The chain carries TRBV7-3 and TRBJ2-2; D may be TRBD1 (6 bases). Looked up from germline, CDR1 is SGHTA and CDR2 is FQGTGA. Between the trimmed V and J ends, which lost 1 base and 1 base, there was a span of 7 bases. The CDR3 length is 15 residues. CDR3 bases: TGTGCCAGCAGCTTAAAAGGGGGGAACACCGGGGAGCTGTTTTTT. This encodes CASSLKGGNTGELFF.

This chain joins TRBV27 and TRBJ2-3; 8 bases are a match to TRBD1. V gave up 6 bases and J gave up 2 bases; unmatched junction bases: 7. The germline V gene has CDR1 MNHEY and CDR2 SMNVEV (reference sequence). The CDR3 is 15 residues long. CDR3 sequence reads: CASRPTGGPTDTQYF. CDR3 bases: TGTGCCAGCAGACCAACAGGGGGTCCCACAGATACGCAGTATTTT.

The chain carries TRBV20-1 and TRBJ2-1, with a tentative D call TRBD2 (5 bases). V dropped 1 base and J dropped 9 bases, with 7 bases sitting between them. CDR3 size: 11 residues. The germline V gene has CDR1 DFQATT and CDR2 SNEGSKA (reference sequence). CDR3 bases: TGCAGTGCTAGAGGGAGGATTGAGCAGTTCTTC. This sequence encodes CSARGRIEQFF.

The rearrangement joins TRBV19 to TRBJ2-7; 12 bases map to TRBD2. The CDR3 runs 15 residues. V lost 5 bases and J lost 3; bases outside the gene matches: 5. Per germline, CDR1 LNHDA and CDR2 SQIVND (reference sequence). CDR3 nucleotides: TGTGCCAGTAGTGAACTAGCGGGAGGAAACTACGAGCAGTACTTC. This gives the protein CASSELAGGNYEQYF.

V is TRBV7-3 and J is TRBJ2-7; no clear D. The CDR3 runs 14 residues. Trimming cost V 4 bases and J 1 base, with 11 bases left between them. Germline V gives CDR1 SGHTA, CDR2 FQGTGA. CDR3 amino acids: CASSYTQDSYEQYF. The CDR3, as DNA: TGTGCCAGCAGCTACACCCAGGATTCCTACGAGCAGTACTTC.

Notes on this clone: Germline and junction disagree at one end, which may indicate a read error. V gene TRBV7-7 combines with J gene TRBJ1-1, with a possible D match to TRBD1 (5 bases). The CDR3 runs to 15 residues. The germline V gene encodes CDR1 SSHAT and CDR2 FNYEAQ (reference sequence). Here the CDR3 DNA reads TGTGCTAGCAGCTTAGCCCTCGGGGGTCGCACTGAAGCTTTCTTT. Translation gives CASSLALGGRTEAFF.

The V and J genes are TRBV7-9 and TRBJ2-7; TRBD1 matches 8 bases. Trimming took 5 bases from V and 4 from J; bases not matched to a gene: 10. The germline V gene has CDR1 SEHNR and CDR2 FQNEAQ (reference sequence). The CDR3 extends over 15 amino acids. CDR3 protein: CASSLGTGSRYEQYF. CDR3 in DNA: TGTGCCAGCAGCCTCGGGACAGGTAGTAGGTACGAGCAGTACTTC.

J is TRBJ1-2 and V is TRBV2, with TRBD1 as a possible D gene (6 bases). Germline loops: CDR1 SNHLY, CDR2 FYNNEI. The CDR3 length is 15 residues. V lost 3 bases, J lost 4 bases, and 15 bases lay in between. The CDR3 DNA sequence: TGTGCCAGCAGTGACTTGTGGGACACCTCCTATGGCTACACCTTC. Translation: CASSDLWDTSYGYTF.

This sequence joins TRBV27 and TRBJ2-5; TRBD2 matches 9 bases. Germline-derived CDR1 and CDR2 are MNHEY and SMNVEV (reference sequence). With V trimmed by 5 bases and J by 5 bases, 6 bases remained unmatched. The CDR3 runs to 14 residues. CDR3 protein: CASSGAGGLETQYF. CDR3 sequence (DNA): TGTGCCAGCAGTGGGGCGGGGGGGCTGGAGACCCAGTACTTC.

This clone was counted once. The chain combines TRBV4-3 with TRBJ2-2; 8 nucleotides align to TRBD2. The V gene's germline CDR1 is LGHNA and CDR2 YSLEER. The V and J ends lost 5 bases and 6 bases, in that order; junction bases with no gene match: 14. The CDR3 spans 17 residues. The CDR3 DNA reads TGCGCCAGCAGCAAAGCCGGGAGACTAGCGCTACCCGGGGAGCTGTTTTTT. It encodes CASSKAGRLALPGELFF.

Details on this clone: One junction end disagrees with the germline gene, perhaps due to a read error. This rearrangement joins TRBV29-1 to TRBJ2-3; 7 bases map to TRBD1. The germline CDR1 and CDR2 sequences are SQVTM and ANQGSEA. CDR3 length: 20 residues. In nucleotides, the CDR3 is TGCAGCGTTGATTCTTTGCAGGGGGTAAGTTGGTACCTAGATACAGATACGCTGTATTTT. It specifies CSVDSLQGVSWYLDTDTLYF.

The chain combines TRBV4-3 with TRBJ1-4, with 12 bases identical to TRBD1. The CDR3 is 18 amino acids. Germline CDR1 is LGHNA and CDR2 is YSLEER. V trimming: 0 bases; J trimming: 8 bases; junction bases outside the gene matches: 10. The CDR3 is CASSQDRGTGGHREKLFF. The CDR3 DNA is TGCGCCAGCAGCCAAGATAGGGGGACAGGGGGCCATCGGGAAAAACTGTTTTTT.

The V call is TRBV6-5, the J call TRBJ1-1, with 9 bases fitting TRBD1. V was pared by 5 bases and J by 4 bases, with 8 bases of the junction left unmatched. In germline, CDR1 is MNHEY, CDR2 SVGAGI. There are 15 residues in the CDR3. In DNA, the CDR3 is TGTGCCAGCAGTACAACAGGGGGCGCGGGCACTGAAGCTTTCTTT. It translates to CASSTTGGAGTEAFF.

The gene calls are TRBV28 and TRBJ2-7, with D tentatively TRBD2 (6 bases). This CDR3 is built from 13 residues. Germline V lookup: CDR1 MDHEN, CDR2 SYDVKM. V gave up 9 bases and J gave up 3 bases, with 15 bases separating them. CDR3 protein: CASNLGGFYEQYF. CDR3 sequence (DNA): TGTGCCAGTAACCTGGGGGGTTTCTACGAGCAGTACTTC.

This clone occurred a few times. In DNA form, the CDR3 reads TGTGCCAGCACCCCCCCCGGACTAGCGGGGATCCTCGTAGACGAGCAGTACTTC. Protein: CASTPPGLAGILVDEQYF. The chain combines TRBV28 with TRBJ2-7, with 12 bases that match TRBD2. Germline V gene sequence: CDR1 MDHEN, CDR2 SYDVKM. The CDR3 runs to 18 residues. Trimming took 7 bases from V and 5 from J; bases not matched to a gene: 18.

This chain joins TRBV5-1 and TRBJ2-3; the D gene is possibly TRBD1 (5 bases). Germline CDR1 is SGHRS and CDR2 is YFSETQ. The V gene lost 0 bases and the J gene lost 3 bases, with 14 bases spanning the gap. The CDR3 totals 16 residues. This CDR3 reads CASSLASQGLTDTQYF. The CDR3 DNA is TGCGCCAGCAGCTTGGCCTCCCAGGGCCTTACAGATACGCAGTATTTT.

The chain links TRBV29-1 to TRBJ1-2, with TRBD1 identical over 10 bases. Germline V gives CDR1 SQVTM, CDR2 ANQGSEA. With V trimmed by 6 bases and J by 2 bases, 3 bases remained unmatched. The CDR3 covers 13 residues. The CDR3 sequence is CSVAGQGNYGYTF. CDR3 bases: TGCAGCGTAGCGGGACAGGGGAACTATGGCTACACCTTC.

The rearrangement links TRBV5-8 to TRBJ2-5; 7 bases match TRBD1. V lost 4 bases to trimming and J lost 1 base; unmatched junction nucleotides: 13. The CDR3 sequence is 17 residues long. Germline values: CDR1 SGHTS, CDR2 YDEGEE. The DNA for the CDR3 is TGTGCCAGCAGCCCGGGACAGACGCATGGGGGCCAAGAGACCCAGTACTTC. Translating gives CASSPGQTHGGQETQYF. Full variable domain (remainder filled in from reference TRBV5-8 and TRBJ2-5): EAGVTQSPTHLIKTRGQQATLRCSPISGHTSVYWYQQALGLGLQFLLWYDEGEERNRGNFPPRFSGRQFPNYSSELNVNALELEDSALYLCASSPGQTHGGQETQYFGPGTRLLVL.

The CDR3 region has the DNA TGTGCCAGCAGTTACTCACGACAAGGAAACACTGAAGCTTTCTTT. Its protein product is CASSYSRQGNTEAFF. V and J are TRBV6-5 and TRBJ1-1; D is unclear. This CDR3 contains 15 residues. Germline CDR1 is MNHEY and CDR2 is SVGAGI. The ends were cut back, 0 bases at V and 2 bases at J, with 10 bases in the middle.

The chain has TRBV28 and TRBJ1-2, with D maybe TRBD1 (5 bases). Germline V CDR1 and CDR2: MDHEN, SYDVKM. CDR3 size: 12 residues. The CDR3 protein is CASRGATGGYTF. In DNA, the CDR3 is TGTGCTAGTCGCGGGGCCACGGGGGGCTACACCTTC.

The chain employs TRBV10-2 and TRBJ1-5; D not certain. The CDR3 has 15 residues. V lost 3 bases to trimming and J lost 0 bases, with 9 bases between them. CDR1 WSHSY and CDR2 SAAADI come from the germline V gene. The CDR3 sequence: CASSDRLVSNQPQHF. The CDR3 DNA reads as TGCGCCAGCAGTGACAGATTGGTTAGCAATCAGCCCCAGCATTTT.

The genes are TRBV14 and TRBJ2-5, with D maybe TRBD1 (6 bases). Trimming shortened V by 2 bases and J by 5 bases, and 18 bases separated the two germline ends. The CDR3 is made up of 16 amino acids. Germline CDR1 reads SGHDN; CDR2 reads FVKESK. The CDR3 here is CASSQTSGDLFETQYF. The CDR3 bases are TGTGCCAGCAGCCAAACGTCAGGGGACCTATTCGAGACCCAGTACTTC.

The chain links TRBV6-6 to TRBJ2-7; D is perhaps TRBD1 (5 bases). With 5 bases removed from V and 2 bases from J, the gap between germline ends came to 10 bases. The CDR3 has 13 amino acids. The germline gives CDR1 MNHNY, CDR2 SVGAGI (reference sequence). The CDR3 sequence: CASSNRFPYEQYF. The CDR3 coding sequence is TGTGCCAGCAGTAACAGGTTCCCCTACGAGCAGTACTTC.

This rearrangement joins TRBV2 to TRBJ1-1, with D maybe TRBD1 (5 bases). V lost 5 bases and J lost 2, with 12 bases in between. The CDR3 has 14 amino acids. Germline CDR1 reads SNHLY; CDR2 reads FYNNEI. The CDR3 sequence: CASSQGEGNTEAFF. CDR3 bases: TGTGCCAGCAGTCAGGGTGAAGGAAACACTGAAGCTTTCTTT.

V gene TRBV5-1 combines with J gene TRBJ2-5; 7 bases align to TRBD1. In germline, CDR1 is SGHRS, CDR2 YFSETQ. CDR3 length equals 15 residues. J gave up 5 bases and V 4 bases, and 11 bases lay outside the gene matches. The CDR3 nucleotides read TGCGCCAGCAGCGAGACAGGGATTGGGACGGAGACCCAGTACTTC. It is translated as CASSETGIGTETQYF.